This T cell receptor beta chain is drawn from a study of OX40 agonist ivuxolimab in advanced cancers. Sampling of blood occurred at baseline, cycle 4 day 1, and cycle 7 day 1. Within the sample, this clone is medium-sized. Its cognate antigen is unknown. TCRdb keeps only in-frame clones here, not all; method: immunoSEQ multiplex PCR. Of tens of thousands of clones listed, just under 85% were seen once; the top ten hold about a quarter. The study, taken as a whole, reports: Circulating CD4+ and CD8+ T cells showed clonal expansion by week 6 at 0.1 to 3.0 mg/kg.

This clonotype originated in an adult with an advanced solid tumor such as melanoma, head and neck, liver or kidney cancer. Sequencing was performed on CD4+ or CD8+ T cells sorted from blood, taken in a trial of the OX40 agonist ivuxolimab.

Here the CDR3 reads CASSQDGTSGGIYEQYF. The CDR3 DNA reads TGTGCCAGCAGCCAAGATGGGACTAGCGGGGGGATCTACGAGCAGTACTTC. The genes are TRBV4-2 and TRBJ2-7; 15 positions agree with TRBD2. The CDR3 contains 17 residues. Germline trimming cut 0 bases from V and 3 bases from J; bases unmatched to any gene: 3. Germline V gives CDR1 LGHNA, CDR2 YNFKEQ.